The 13 T cell receptor beta chains given below trace back to one sample, sequenced in a study of vaccination effects on CD4 cells after COVID-19. The ViraFEST assay expanded antigen-specific CD4+ T cells with viral peptide pools before sequencing. The culture ran for approximately 9 days before CD4+ T cells were isolated. Nobody among the vaccine recipients had prior SARS-CoV-2 infection (nucleocapsid antibodies were negative). Their specific antigens are unknown. Sequenced by immunoSEQ multiplex PCR; TCRdb stores in-frame clones only, minus some. Among about 54,000 clones listed, under 75% were seen once. Sequencing used CD4+ T cells from PBMCs cultured with SARS-CoV-2 spike peptides, obtained before COVID-19 vaccination. The receptors were gathered from a human donor who received a COVID-19 vaccine.

This clone occurred once. J is TRBJ1-3 and V is TRBV7-2, with 8 bases fitting TRBD1. The CDR3 is 15 amino acids. V lost 5 bases to trimming and J lost 5 bases; unmatched junction nucleotides: 8. Looked up from germline, CDR1 is SGHTA and CDR2 is FQGNSA. The CDR3 region is CASSPEGRGRNTIYF. The CDR3 nucleotides read TGTGCCAGCAGCCCCGAGGGCAGGGGGCGAAACACCATATATTTT. Using reference TRBV7-2 and TRBJ1-3 for the parts outside the CDR3, the full variable domain is GAGVSQSPSNKVTEKGKDVELRCDPISGHTALYWYRQSLGQGLEFLIYFQGNSAPDKSGLPSDRFSAERTGGSVSTLTIQRTQQEDSAVYLCASSPEGRGRNTIYFGEGSWLTVV.

The chain employs TRBV5-5 and TRBJ1-1; D ambiguous. The CDR3 has 14 amino acids. Trimming removed 1 base from V and 4 bases from J, with 11 bases in between. Germline loops: CDR1 SGHKS, CDR2 YYEKEE (reference sequence). CDR3 protein: CASSLRLAPTEAFF. The CDR3 DNA sequence: TGTGCCAGCAGCTTGAGGCTGGCTCCCACTGAAGCTTTCTTT.

This chain uses TRBV5-4 with TRBJ2-5, with D unresolved. Germline assignment: CDR1 SGHNT and CDR2 YYREEE (reference sequence). V lost 1 base and J 5 bases, leaving 12 bases between the germline ends. This CDR3 has 14 amino acids. In nucleotides, the CDR3 is TGTGCCAGCAGCTTGTTAACAGCCGGGGAGACCCAGTACTTC. Protein sequence: CASSLLTAGETQYF.

The table lists this clone with a few counts. The sample contains more than one DNA sequence encoding this CDR3. V and J are TRBV27 and TRBJ2-7; D perhaps matches TRBD2 (5 bases). The CDR3 consists of 11 residues. V gave up 2 bases and J gave up 6 bases, with 5 bases separating them. Per the germline V gene, CDR1 is MNHEY and CDR2 is SMNVEV (reference sequence). CDR3 DNA sequence: TGTGCCAGCAGTTTACGGGGCGAGCAGTACTTC. Encoded protein: CASSLRGEQYF.

The V gene is TRBV6-5, the J gene TRBJ1-4, with 7 nucleotides matching TRBD1. CDR1 and CDR2 (germline): MNHEY, SVGAGI. Trimming removed 6 bases from V and 4 bases from J; junction bases left unmatched: 8. The CDR3 is 15 amino acids. The CDR3 DNA sequence: TGTGCCAGCAGCCTCCACAGGGGCCTTAATGAAAAACTGTTTTTT. Its translation: CASSLHRGLNEKLFF.

The chain combines TRBV5-4 with TRBJ1-3; no definite D call. Germline lookup yields CDR1 SGHNT and CDR2 YYREEE (reference sequence). The CDR3 is 16 amino acids. V was shortened by 0 bases and J by 0 bases, with 10 bases between the two germline ends. As DNA, the CDR3 is TGTGCCAGCAGCTTGGCCGCCGGATCCTCTGGAAACACCATATATTTT. It yields the protein CASSLAAGSSGNTIYF. Based on the CDR3 plus reference TRBV5-4 and TRBJ1-3, the full variable domain is ETGVTQSPTHLIKTRGQQVTLRCSSQSGHNTVSWYQQALGQGPQFIFQYYREEENGRGNFPPRFSGLQFPNYSSELNVNALELDDSALYLCASSLAAGSSGNTIYFGEGSWLTVV.

V gene TRBV18 combines with J gene TRBJ1-3; D uncertain. Germline V lookup: CDR1 KGHSH, CDR2 LQKENI. This CDR3 region has 14 residues. Trimming cost V 5 bases and J 0 bases, with 8 bases left between them. CDR3 DNA sequence: TGTGCCAGCTCAGTGGTCACCTCTGGAAACACCATATATTTT. Protein product: CASSVVTSGNTIYF.

This chain connects TRBV7-2 to TRBJ1-2; a possible D gene is TRBD1 (6 bases). V was pared by 2 bases and J by 4 bases, with 17 bases between. In germline, CDR1 is SGHTA, CDR2 FQGNSA. CDR3 length: 16 amino acids. CDR3 nucleotides: TGTGCCAGCAGCTTATTAGGTTGGGGGGACACCTATGGCTACACCTTC. Its translation is CASSLLGWGDTYGYTF.

The rearrangement joins TRBV6-1 to TRBJ2-7; D is unclear. The CDR3 sequence is 14 residues long. Trimming cost V 3 bases and J 2 bases, with 11 bases left between them. Germline assignment: CDR1 MNHNS and CDR2 SASEGT. CDR3 loop: CASSEIGSPYEQYF. Written as DNA, the CDR3 is TGTGCCAGCAGTGAGATTGGCAGCCCCTACGAGCAGTACTTC.

This clone was detected only a few times. The chain recombines TRBV19 with TRBJ2-2, with D possibly being TRBD2 (5 bases). The CDR3 loop spans 15 amino acids. Trimming removed 7 bases at V and 5 bases at J, with 17 bases between. Germline V gives CDR1 LNHDA, CDR2 SQIVND (reference sequence). DNA for the CDR3: TGTGCCAGTAAAACGGCGGGCGGACCTACCGGGGAGCTGTTTTTT. Translating gives CASKTAGGPTGELFF.

The chain combines TRBV4-1 with TRBJ2-1, with a possible D match to TRBD1 (6 bases). The CDR3 totals 14 residues. CDR1 is MGHRA, CDR2 YSYEKL, per germline. V lost 5 bases and J 7 bases, leaving 15 bases between the germline ends. The CDR3 region has the DNA TGCGCCAGCAGCAAAGCCCTTACAGGGAATGAGCAGTTCTTC. Translated, it gives CASSKALTGNEQFF.

The chain joins TRBV7-2 to TRBJ2-1; D not resolved. Between the trimmed V and J ends, which lost 3 bases and 0 bases, there was a span of 12 bases. The germline V gene has CDR1 SGHTA and CDR2 FQGNSA. The length of the CDR3 is 16 residues. CDR3 residues: CASSFLAPSSYNEQFF. The CDR3 DNA reads TGTGCCAGCAGCTTCTTAGCCCCGAGCTCCTACAATGAGCAGTTCTTC. The variable domain in full, with the rest retrieved from reference TRBV7-2 and TRBJ2-1, is GAGVSQSPSNKVTEKGKDVELRCDPISGHTALYWYRQSLGQGLEFLIYFQGNSAPDKSGLPSDRFSAERTGGSVSTLTIQRTQQEDSAVYLCASSFLAPSSYNEQFFGPGTRLTVL.

The J gene is TRBJ2-5, the V gene TRBV11-1; no firm D call. The ends were cut back, 7 bases at V and 3 bases at J, with 12 bases in the middle. CDR1 and CDR2 from the germline V gene are SGHAT and FQDESV (reference sequence). This CDR3 comprises 13 residues. CDR3 DNA sequence: TGTGCCAGCACCGACGGGCTCAAAGAGACCCAGTACTTC. This sequence encodes CASTDGLKETQYF.